This T cell receptor beta chain originates from a study of neurological immune-mediated disorders. The unsorted libraries were made from 2 million PBMCs kept at -80 C. This clonotype has ten or more counts. The CDR3 is 15 amino acids. Trimming removed 2 bases at V and 0 bases at J, with 11 bases between. Germline V gives CDR1 DFQATT, CDR2 SNEGSKA (reference sequence). The authors produced cDNA by 5'RACE using 10-nucleotide random UMIs. TCRdb passed the 5' RACE reads through MiXCR, listing each CDR3 protein once. The table shows 50,000 to 65,000 distinct CDR3 sequences, with approximately 3.9% occurring only once.

The receptor was isolated from a man aged 30-40 years with multiple sclerosis. The rearrangement joins TRBV20-1 to TRBJ2-4; D gene unclear. Sequencing input: PBMCs. The CDR3 is CSARSPGLAKNIQYF. In nucleotides, the CDR3 is TGCAGTGCTAGAAGCCCTGGGTTAGCCAAAAACATTCAGTACTTC.